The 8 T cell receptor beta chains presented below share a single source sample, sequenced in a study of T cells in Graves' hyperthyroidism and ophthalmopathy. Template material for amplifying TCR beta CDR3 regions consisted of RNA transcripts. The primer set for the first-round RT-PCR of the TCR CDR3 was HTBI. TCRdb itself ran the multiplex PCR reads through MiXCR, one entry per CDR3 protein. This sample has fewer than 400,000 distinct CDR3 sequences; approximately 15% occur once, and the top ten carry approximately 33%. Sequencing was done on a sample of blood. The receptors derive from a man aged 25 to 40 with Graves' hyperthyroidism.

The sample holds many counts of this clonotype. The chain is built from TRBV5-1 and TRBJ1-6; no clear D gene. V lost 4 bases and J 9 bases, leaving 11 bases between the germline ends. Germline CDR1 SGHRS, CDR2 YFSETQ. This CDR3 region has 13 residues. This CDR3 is CASSMDAVSPLHF. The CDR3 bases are TGCGCCAGCAGCATGGACGCAGTTTCACCCCTCCACTTT.

CDR3 sequence: CASSLVDREETQYF. In DNA, the CDR3 is TGTGCCAGCAGCTTAGTAGACAGAGAAGAGACCCAGTACTTC. The V gene is TRBV7-2, the J gene TRBJ2-5, with a tentative D call TRBD1 (5 bases). Germline values: CDR1 SGHTA, CDR2 FQGNSA. This CDR3 has 14 residues. Trimming pared 1 base from V and 3 bases from J, leaving 9 bases between.

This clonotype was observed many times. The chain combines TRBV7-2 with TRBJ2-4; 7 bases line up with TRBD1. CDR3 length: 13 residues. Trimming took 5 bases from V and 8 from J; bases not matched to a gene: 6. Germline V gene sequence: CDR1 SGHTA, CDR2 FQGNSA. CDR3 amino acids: CASSRNRGDIQYF. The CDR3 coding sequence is TGTGCCAGCAGCCGAAACAGGGGAGACATTCAGTACTTC.

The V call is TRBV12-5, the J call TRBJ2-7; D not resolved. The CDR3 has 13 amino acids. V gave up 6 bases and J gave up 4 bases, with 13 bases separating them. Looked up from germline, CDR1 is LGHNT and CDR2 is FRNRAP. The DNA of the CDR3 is TGTGCTAGTGGCCAGCCCCCTGGATACGAGCAGTACTTC. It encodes CASGQPPGYEQYF.

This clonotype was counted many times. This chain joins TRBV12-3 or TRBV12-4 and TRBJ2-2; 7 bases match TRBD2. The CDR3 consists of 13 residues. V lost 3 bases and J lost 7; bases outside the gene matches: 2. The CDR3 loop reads CASSLGGDGELFF. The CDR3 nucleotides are TGTGCCAGCAGTTTGGGGGGGGACGGGGAGCTGTTTTTT.

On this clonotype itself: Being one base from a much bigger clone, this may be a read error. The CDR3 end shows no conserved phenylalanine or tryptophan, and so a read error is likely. The CDR3 region is CASSNGGVTEAFS. The CDR3 DNA reads TGTGCCAGCAGCAACGGGGGGGTCACTGAAGCTTTCTCT. This sequence joins TRBV12-3 or TRBV12-4 and TRBJ1-1; a possible D gene is TRBD1 (5 bases). Trimming cost V 6 bases and J 4 bases, with 12 bases left between them. There are 13 residues in the CDR3.

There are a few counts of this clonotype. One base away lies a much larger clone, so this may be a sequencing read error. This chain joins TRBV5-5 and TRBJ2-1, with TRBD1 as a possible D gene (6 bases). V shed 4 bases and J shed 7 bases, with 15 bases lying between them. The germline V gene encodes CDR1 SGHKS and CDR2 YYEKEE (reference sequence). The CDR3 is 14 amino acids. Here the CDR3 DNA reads TGTGCCAGCAGCACAGGGTCCCTCTGGAATGAGCAGTTCTTC. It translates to CASSTGSLWNEQFF.

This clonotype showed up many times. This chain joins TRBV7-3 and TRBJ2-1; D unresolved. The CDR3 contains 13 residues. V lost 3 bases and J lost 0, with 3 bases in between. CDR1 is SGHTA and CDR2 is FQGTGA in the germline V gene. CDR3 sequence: CASSFDSYNEQFF. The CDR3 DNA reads TGTGCCAGCAGCTTTGACTCCTACAATGAGCAGTTCTTC.